This TCR beta chain is drawn from a study of shared clonotypes between healthy human individuals. Trimming shortened V by 0 bases and J by 0 bases, and 2 bases separated the two germline ends. CDR3 length: 13 residues. Germline lookup yields CDR1 SGHTA and CDR2 FQGTGA. The method was immunoSEQ multiplex PCR; TCRdb's version includes in-frame clones alone and lacks a portion of them. The table records 2 million or so clones, 95% of them present only once. Splitting of CD4+ cells produced CD45RA+ naive and CD45RA-negative memory subsets. The sequencing input was naive CD4+ T cells sorted from blood. Subset specified: CD45RA+ positively selected. V gene TRBV7-3 combines with J gene TRBJ2-5, with D unresolved. The receptor was isolated from a man between 18 and 35 years old in good health. The CDR3 is CASSLTNQETQYF. The CDR3 DNA reads TGTGCCAGCAGCTTAACGAACCAAGAGACCCAGTACTTC.